This T cell receptor beta chain stems from a study of T cells in Graves' hyperthyroidism and ophthalmopathy. There were TCR beta CDR3 regions amplified from RNA transcripts. An initial round of RT-PCR targeting the TCR CDR3 relied on the HTBI primer set. One entry per CDR3 protein, called by TCRdb with MiXCR from the multiplex PCR reads. The table shows roughly 400,000 distinct CDR3 sequences, with over 12% occurring only once. In this sample, this clonotype turned up many times. The antigen is undetermined. The CDR3 runs to 14 residues. Germline V gene lookup returns CDR1 SGHAT and CDR2 FQNNGV. V shed 2 bases and J shed 0 bases, with 8 bases lying between them. A patient was excluded if there was uncontrolled infection, other autoimmune disease, pregnancy or lactation. The study, taken as a whole, reports: Ophthalmopathy onset followed model prediction by a median approximately six months.

The receptor was isolated from a man aged 50 or older with Graves' ophthalmopathy. The chain combines TRBV11-2 with TRBJ2-7; tentative D call: TRBD1 (6 bases). Sequences were obtained from blood. CDR3 in DNA: TGTGCCAGCAGCTTATGGACAGCCTCCTACGAGCAGTACTTC. This codes for CASSLWTASYEQYF.